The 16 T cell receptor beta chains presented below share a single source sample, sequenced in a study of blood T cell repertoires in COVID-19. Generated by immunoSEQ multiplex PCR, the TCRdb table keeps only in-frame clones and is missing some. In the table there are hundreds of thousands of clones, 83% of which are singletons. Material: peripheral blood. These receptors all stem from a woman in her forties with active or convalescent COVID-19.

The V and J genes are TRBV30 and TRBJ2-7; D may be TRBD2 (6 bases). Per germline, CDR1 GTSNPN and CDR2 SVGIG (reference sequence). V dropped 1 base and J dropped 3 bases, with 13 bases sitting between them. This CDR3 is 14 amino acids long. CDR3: CAWSEVGGFYEQYF. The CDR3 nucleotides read TGTGCCTGGAGTGAAGTGGGGGGTTTCTACGAGCAGTACTTC.

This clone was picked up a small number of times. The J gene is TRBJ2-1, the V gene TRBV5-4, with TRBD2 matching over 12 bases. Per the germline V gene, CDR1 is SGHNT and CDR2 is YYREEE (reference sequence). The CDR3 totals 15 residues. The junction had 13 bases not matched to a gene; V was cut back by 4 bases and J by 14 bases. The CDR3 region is CASSNPSGRAVMEFF. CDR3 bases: TGTGCCAGCAGCAATCCTAGCGGGAGGGCCGTGATGGAGTTCTTC.

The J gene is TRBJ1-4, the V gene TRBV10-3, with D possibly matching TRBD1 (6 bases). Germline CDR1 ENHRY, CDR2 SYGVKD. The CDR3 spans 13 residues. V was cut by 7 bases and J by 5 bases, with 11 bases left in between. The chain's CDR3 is CAITGHVNEKLFF. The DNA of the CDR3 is TGTGCCATCACGGGACATGTGAATGAAAAACTGTTTTTT.

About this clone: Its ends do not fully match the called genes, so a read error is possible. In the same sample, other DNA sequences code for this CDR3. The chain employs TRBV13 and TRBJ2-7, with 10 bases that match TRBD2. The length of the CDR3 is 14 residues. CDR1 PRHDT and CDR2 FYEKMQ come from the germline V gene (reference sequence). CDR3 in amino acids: CASSVGLAINEQYF. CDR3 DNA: TGCGCCAGCAGCGTGGGACTAGCGATCAACGAGCAGTACTTC.

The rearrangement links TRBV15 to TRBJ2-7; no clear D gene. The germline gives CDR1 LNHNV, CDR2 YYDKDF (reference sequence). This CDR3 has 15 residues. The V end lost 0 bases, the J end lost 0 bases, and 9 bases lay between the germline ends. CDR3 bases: TGTGCCACCAGCAGAGAAACCATTAGCTCCTACGAGCAGTACTTC. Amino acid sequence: CATSRETISSYEQYF.

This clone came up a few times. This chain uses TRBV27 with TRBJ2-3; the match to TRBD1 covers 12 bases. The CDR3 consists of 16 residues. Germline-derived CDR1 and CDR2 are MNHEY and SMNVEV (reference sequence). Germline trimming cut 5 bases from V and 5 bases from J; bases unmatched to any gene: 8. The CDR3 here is CASSLRDRGLGDTQYF. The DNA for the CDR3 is TGTGCCAGCAGTCTCCGGGACAGGGGGCTTGGAGATACGCAGTATTTT.

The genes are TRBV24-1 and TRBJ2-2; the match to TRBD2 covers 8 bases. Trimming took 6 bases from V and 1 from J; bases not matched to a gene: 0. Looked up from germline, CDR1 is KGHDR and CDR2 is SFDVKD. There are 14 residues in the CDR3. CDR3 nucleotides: TGTGCCACCAGTACTAGCGGGAACACCGGGGAGCTGTTTTTT. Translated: CATSTSGNTGELFF.

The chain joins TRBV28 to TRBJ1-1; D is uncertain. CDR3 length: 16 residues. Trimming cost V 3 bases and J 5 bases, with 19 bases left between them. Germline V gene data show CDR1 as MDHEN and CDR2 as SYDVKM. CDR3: CASSFGSPRQWTEAFF. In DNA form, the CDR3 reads TGTGCCAGCAGTTTCGGCAGCCCGAGGCAATGGACTGAAGCTTTCTTT.

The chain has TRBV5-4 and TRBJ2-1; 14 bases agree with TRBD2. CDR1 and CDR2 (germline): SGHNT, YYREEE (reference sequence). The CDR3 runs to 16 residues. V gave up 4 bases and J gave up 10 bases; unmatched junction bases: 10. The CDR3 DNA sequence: TGTGCCAGCAGCACCCGACTAGCGGGAGGGCCAGGGGAGCAGTTCTTC. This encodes CASSTRLAGGPGEQFF.

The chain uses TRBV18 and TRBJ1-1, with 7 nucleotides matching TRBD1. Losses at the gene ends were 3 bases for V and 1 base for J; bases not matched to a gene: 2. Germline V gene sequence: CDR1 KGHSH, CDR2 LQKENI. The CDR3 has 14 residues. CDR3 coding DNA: TGTGCCAGCTCACCGGGACAGCAGAACACTGAAGCTTTCTTT. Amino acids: CASSPGQQNTEAFF.

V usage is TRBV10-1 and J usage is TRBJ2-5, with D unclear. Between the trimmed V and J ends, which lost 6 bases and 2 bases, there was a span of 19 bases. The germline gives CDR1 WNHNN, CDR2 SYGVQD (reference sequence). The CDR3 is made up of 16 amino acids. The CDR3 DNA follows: TGCGCCAGCAGGGATCCCTCGAAGACAAGTCAAGAGACCCAGTACTTC. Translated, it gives CASRDPSKTSQETQYF.

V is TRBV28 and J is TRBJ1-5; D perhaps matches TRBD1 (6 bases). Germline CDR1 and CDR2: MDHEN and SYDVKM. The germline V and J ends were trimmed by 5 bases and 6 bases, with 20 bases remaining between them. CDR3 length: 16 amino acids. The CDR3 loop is CASSQRYRASIQPQHF. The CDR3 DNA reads TGTGCCAGCAGTCAACGGTACAGGGCCTCAATTCAGCCCCAGCATTTT.

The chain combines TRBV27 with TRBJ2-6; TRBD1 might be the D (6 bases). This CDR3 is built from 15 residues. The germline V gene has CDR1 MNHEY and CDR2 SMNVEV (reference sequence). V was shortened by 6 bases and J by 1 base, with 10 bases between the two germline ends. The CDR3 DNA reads TGTGCCAGCAGACCACAGGGATCTGGGGCCAACGTCCTGACTTTC. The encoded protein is CASRPQGSGANVLTF.

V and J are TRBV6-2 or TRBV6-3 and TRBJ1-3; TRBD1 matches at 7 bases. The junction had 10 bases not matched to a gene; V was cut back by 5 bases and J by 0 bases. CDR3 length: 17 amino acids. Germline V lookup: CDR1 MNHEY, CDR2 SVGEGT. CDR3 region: CASSQTGTEFSGNTIYF. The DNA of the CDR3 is TGTGCCAGCAGTCAAACCGGGACAGAATTCTCTGGAAACACCATATATTTT.

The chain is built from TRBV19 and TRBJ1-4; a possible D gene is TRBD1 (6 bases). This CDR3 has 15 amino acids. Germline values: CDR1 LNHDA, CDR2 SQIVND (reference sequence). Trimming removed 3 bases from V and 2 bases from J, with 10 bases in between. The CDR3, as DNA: TGTGCCAGTAGTATGGGGGACAATACTAATGAAAAACTGTTTTTT. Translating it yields CASSMGDNTNEKLFF.

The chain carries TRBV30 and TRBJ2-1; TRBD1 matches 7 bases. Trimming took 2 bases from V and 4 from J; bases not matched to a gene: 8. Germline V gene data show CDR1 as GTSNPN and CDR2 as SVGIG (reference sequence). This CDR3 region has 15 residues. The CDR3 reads CAWSFEQGIYNEQFF. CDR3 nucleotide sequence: TGTGCCTGGAGTTTTGAACAGGGGATTTACAATGAGCAGTTCTTC.